A selection of T cell receptor beta chains follows, all from one sample in a study of B cell selection in AIRE deficiency. The protocol was immunoSEQ multiplex PCR, while the TCRdb copy is restricted to in-frame clones and leaves out a portion. The sample consists of under 30,000 clones, around 95% of them appearing once. The sequencing sample was made of CD4+CD127+ conventional T cells sorted from PBMCs. The receptors shown here come from a human donor in good health. Each CDR3 is given with its conserved first and last residue. The order of the fields is CDR3 protein, D gene, V gene, clone size, J gene. The D gene is left open where the match is weak. Clone size appears in some rows only: once, few, many, or a class for an expanded clone.

CDR3 protein: CASSPQRGKNTGELFF
D gene: TRBD2
V gene: TRBV18
clone size: -
J gene: TRBJ2-2

CDR3 protein: CASRQPGQGRGETQYF
D gene: TRBD1
V gene: TRBV11-2
clone size: -
J gene: TRBJ2-5

CDR3 protein: CASSQDGTSGEGETQYF
D gene: TRBD2
V gene: TRBV4-2
clone size: -
J gene: TRBJ2-5

CDR3 protein: CASSDTAINQPQHF
D gene: -
V gene: TRBV2
clone size: -
J gene: TRBJ1-5

CDR3 protein: CASSLTDRKNSPLHF
D gene: TRBD1
V gene: TRBV7-3
clone size: -
J gene: TRBJ1-6

CDR3 protein: CASSYDLKETQYF
D gene: -
V gene: TRBV7-2
clone size: -
J gene: TRBJ2-5

CDR3 protein: CASSSHILGRNEKLFF
D gene: -
V gene: TRBV7-8
clone size: -
J gene: TRBJ1-4

CDR3 protein: CASSGAGGPSYNEQFF
D gene: TRBD1
V gene: TRBV5-4
clone size: -
J gene: TRBJ2-1

CDR3 protein: CASSLARHRAYEQYF
D gene: -
V gene: TRBV7-8
clone size: -
J gene: TRBJ2-7

CDR3 protein: CASSLSGSYYNEQFF
D gene: TRBD2
V gene: TRBV7-3
clone size: -
J gene: TRBJ2-1

CDR3 protein: CASSPWTSGRKETQYF
D gene: TRBD2
V gene: TRBV7-9
clone size: -
J gene: TRBJ2-5

CDR3 protein: CASSLAGAADTQYF
D gene: TRBD2
V gene: TRBV5-4
clone size: -
J gene: TRBJ2-3

CDR3 protein: CASSPLGTPILTFGTEAFF
D gene: -
V gene: TRBV18
clone size: -
J gene: TRBJ1-1

CDR3 protein: CASWDKSYEQYF
D gene: -
V gene: TRBV2
clone size: -
J gene: TRBJ2-7

CDR3 protein: CASSFKGGKYEQYF
D gene: -
V gene: TRBV7-8
clone size: -
J gene: TRBJ2-7

CDR3 protein: CASGPSGVPGTQYF
D gene: TRBD2
V gene: TRBV9
clone size: -
J gene: TRBJ2-3

CDR3 protein: CAIMEVYTGELFF
D gene: -
V gene: TRBV10-3
clone size: once
J gene: TRBJ2-2

CDR3 protein: CASSPQGGFAEAFF
D gene: TRBD1
V gene: TRBV6-6
clone size: -
J gene: TRBJ1-1

CDR3 protein: CASSVRETQYF
D gene: -
V gene: TRBV2
clone size: -
J gene: TRBJ2-5

CDR3 protein: CASSLPGTWETQYF
D gene: -
V gene: TRBV18
clone size: once
J gene: TRBJ2-5

CDR3 protein: CASSSKRDFDYNEQFF
D gene: -
V gene: TRBV11-1
clone size: -
J gene: TRBJ2-1

CDR3 protein: CASSINLGVKSNEQFF
D gene: -
V gene: TRBV19
clone size: -
J gene: TRBJ2-1

CDR3 protein: CASSEEGTSGFSYEQYF
D gene: TRBD2
V gene: TRBV2
clone size: once
J gene: TRBJ2-7

CDR3 protein: CASSLGGNTEAFF
D gene: -
V gene: TRBV5-1
clone size: -
J gene: TRBJ1-1

CDR3 protein: CASSLELVGAAEQYF
D gene: -
V gene: TRBV7-8
clone size: -
J gene: TRBJ2-7

CDR3 protein: CASSPQGQPQHF
D gene: -
V gene: TRBV6-6
clone size: -
J gene: TRBJ1-5

CDR3 protein: CASSYRQGNQPQHF
D gene: -
V gene: TRBV6-6
clone size: -
J gene: TRBJ1-5

CDR3 protein: CASSVGGSDEQYF
D gene: TRBD2
V gene: TRBV6-1
clone size: -
J gene: TRBJ2-7

CDR3 protein: CASRNGINEKLFF
D gene: -
V gene: TRBV2
clone size: -
J gene: TRBJ1-4

CDR3 protein: CASSPSKSEQYF
D gene: -
V gene: TRBV16
clone size: once
J gene: -

CDR3 protein: CASSLVVSQGYGYTF
D gene: -
V gene: TRBV7-2
clone size: -
J gene: TRBJ1-2

CDR3 protein: CASRRDRGNTGELFF
D gene: TRBD1
V gene: TRBV6-5
clone size: -
J gene: TRBJ2-2

CDR3 protein: CASSSLSSGSGNEQFF
D gene: TRBD2
V gene: TRBV19
clone size: -
J gene: TRBJ2-1

CDR3 protein: CASSLVPAGAEGYGYTF
D gene: -
V gene: TRBV5-1
clone size: -
J gene: TRBJ1-2

CDR3 protein: CASSLEGWGAEAFF
D gene: -
V gene: TRBV11-2
clone size: -
J gene: TRBJ1-1

CDR3 protein: CASSVEPGNTGELFF
D gene: -
V gene: TRBV9
clone size: -
J gene: TRBJ2-2

CDR3 protein: CASSPRSTGREKLFF
D gene: -
V gene: TRBV6-5
clone size: -
J gene: TRBJ1-4

CDR3 protein: CASTESGTAYGYTF
D gene: TRBD1
V gene: TRBV6-6
clone size: -
J gene: TRBJ1-2

CDR3 protein: CASSSLGGNNYGYTF
D gene: -
V gene: TRBV7-9
clone size: once
J gene: TRBJ1-2

CDR3 protein: CASSLNPGQGPEKLFF
D gene: TRBD1
V gene: TRBV5-4
clone size: -
J gene: TRBJ1-4

CDR3 protein: CASSHLQGGYGYTF
D gene: -
V gene: TRBV11-2
clone size: -
J gene: TRBJ1-2

CDR3 protein: CATSRDLVSAFYGYTF
D gene: -
V gene: TRBV15
clone size: -
J gene: TRBJ1-2

CDR3 protein: CASSLVGGSYEQYF
D gene: -
V gene: TRBV7-9
clone size: -
J gene: TRBJ2-7

CDR3 protein: CASSLRGTNTGELFF
D gene: -
V gene: TRBV11-3
clone size: once
J gene: TRBJ2-2

CDR3 protein: CASSNSGRSTGELFF
D gene: -
V gene: TRBV11-3
clone size: -
J gene: TRBJ2-2

CDR3 protein: CASTVDPRLNTEAFF
D gene: -
V gene: TRBV2
clone size: -
J gene: TRBJ1-1

CDR3 protein: CASSFASGNGNEQFF
D gene: TRBD2
V gene: TRBV7-2
clone size: -
J gene: TRBJ2-1

CDR3 protein: CASSGLLRNTEAFF
D gene: -
V gene: TRBV4-1
clone size: -
J gene: TRBJ1-1

CDR3 protein: CAISPSHSGREYEQYF
D gene: TRBD2
V gene: TRBV10-3
clone size: -
J gene: TRBJ2-7

CDR3 protein: CASSYLGRRETQYF
D gene: -
V gene: TRBV6-6
clone size: -
J gene: TRBJ2-5

CDR3 protein: CASSLPGASYEQYF
D gene: -
V gene: TRBV28
clone size: -
J gene: -

CDR3 protein: CASSPESYMNTEAFF
D gene: -
V gene: TRBV18
clone size: once
J gene: TRBJ1-1

CDR3 protein: CASSSQGKQETQYF
D gene: -
V gene: TRBV2
clone size: once
J gene: TRBJ2-5

CDR3 protein: CASSYSLVPNTIYF
D gene: -
V gene: TRBV6-6
clone size: -
J gene: TRBJ1-3

CDR3 protein: CASSPPGEINTEAFF
D gene: -
V gene: TRBV18
clone size: once
J gene: TRBJ1-1

CDR3 protein: CASSLEVGTIYF
D gene: -
V gene: TRBV7-2
clone size: -
J gene: TRBJ1-3

CDR3 protein: CASGPWEGRELFF
D gene: TRBD2
V gene: TRBV12-5
clone size: -
J gene: TRBJ2-2

CDR3 protein: CASSLSGRGGRGYGYTF
D gene: -
V gene: TRBV27
clone size: -
J gene: TRBJ1-2

CDR3 protein: CASSYSRYSPLHF
D gene: -
V gene: TRBV6-5
clone size: -
J gene: TRBJ1-6